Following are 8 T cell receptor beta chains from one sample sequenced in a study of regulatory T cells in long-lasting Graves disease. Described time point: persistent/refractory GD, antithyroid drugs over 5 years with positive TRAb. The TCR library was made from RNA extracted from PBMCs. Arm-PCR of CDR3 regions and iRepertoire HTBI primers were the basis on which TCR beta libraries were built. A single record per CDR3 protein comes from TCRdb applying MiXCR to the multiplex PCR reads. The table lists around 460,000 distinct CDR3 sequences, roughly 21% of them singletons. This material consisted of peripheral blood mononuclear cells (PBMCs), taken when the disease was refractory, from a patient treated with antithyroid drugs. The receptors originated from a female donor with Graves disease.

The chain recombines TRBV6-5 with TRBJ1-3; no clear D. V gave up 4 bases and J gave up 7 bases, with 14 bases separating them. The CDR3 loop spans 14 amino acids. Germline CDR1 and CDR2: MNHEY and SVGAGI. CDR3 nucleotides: TGTGCCAGCAGTTTAAGTCGGACCGGGAACACCATATATTTT. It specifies CASSLSRTGNTIYF.

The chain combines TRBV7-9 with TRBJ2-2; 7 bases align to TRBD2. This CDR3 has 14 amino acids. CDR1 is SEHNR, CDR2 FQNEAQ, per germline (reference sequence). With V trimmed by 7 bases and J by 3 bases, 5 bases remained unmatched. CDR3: CASKTGLYTGELFF. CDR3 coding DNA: TGTGCCAGCAAGACGGGACTATACACCGGGGAGCTGTTTTTT.

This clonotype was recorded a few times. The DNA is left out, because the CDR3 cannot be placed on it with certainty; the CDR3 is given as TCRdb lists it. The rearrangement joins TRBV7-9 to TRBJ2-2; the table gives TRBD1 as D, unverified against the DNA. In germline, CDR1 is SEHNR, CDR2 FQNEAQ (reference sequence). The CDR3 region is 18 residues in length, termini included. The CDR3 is CASSTSARGLANTGELFF.

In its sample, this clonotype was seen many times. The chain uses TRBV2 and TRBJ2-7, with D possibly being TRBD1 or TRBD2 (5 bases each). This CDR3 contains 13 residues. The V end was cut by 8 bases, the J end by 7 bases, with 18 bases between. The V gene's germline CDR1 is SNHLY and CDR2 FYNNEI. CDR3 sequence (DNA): TGTGCCAGCGAGGGCAGGGAGTACGAAGAGCAGTACTTC. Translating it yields CASEGREYEEQYF.

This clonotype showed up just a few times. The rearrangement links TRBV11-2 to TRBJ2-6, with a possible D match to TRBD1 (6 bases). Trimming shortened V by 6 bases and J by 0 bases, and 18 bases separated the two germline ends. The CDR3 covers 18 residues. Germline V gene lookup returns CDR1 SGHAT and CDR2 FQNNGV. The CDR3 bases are TGTGCCAGCAGGCCACCCCGACAGGCAAACTCTGGGGCCAACGTCCTGACTTTC. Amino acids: CASRPPRQANSGANVLTF.

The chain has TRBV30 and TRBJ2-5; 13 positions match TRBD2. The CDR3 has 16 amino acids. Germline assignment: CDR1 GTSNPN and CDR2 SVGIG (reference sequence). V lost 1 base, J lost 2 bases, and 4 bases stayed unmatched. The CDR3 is CAWSAPGLAGQETQYF. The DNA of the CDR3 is TGTGCCTGGAGTGCCCCGGGACTAGCGGGGCAAGAGACCCAGTACTTC.

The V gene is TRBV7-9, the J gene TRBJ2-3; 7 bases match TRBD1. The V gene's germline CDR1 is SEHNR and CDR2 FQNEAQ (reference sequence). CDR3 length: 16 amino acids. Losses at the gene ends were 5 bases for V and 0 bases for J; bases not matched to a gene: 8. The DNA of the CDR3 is TGTGCCAGCAGCCGGGACAGCTTAGGGAGCACAGATACGCAGTATTTT. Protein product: CASSRDSLGSTDTQYF.

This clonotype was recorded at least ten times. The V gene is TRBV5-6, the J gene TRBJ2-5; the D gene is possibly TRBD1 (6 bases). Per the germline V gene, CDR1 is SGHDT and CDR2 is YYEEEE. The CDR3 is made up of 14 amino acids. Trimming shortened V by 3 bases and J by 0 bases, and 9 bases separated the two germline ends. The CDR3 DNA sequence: TGTGCCAGCAGCTCCGCAGGGGACCAAGAGACCCAGTACTTC. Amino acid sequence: CASSSAGDQETQYF.